This TCR beta chain came from a study of siplizumab effects on memory and regulatory T cells. Whole-study results and caveats: Naive T cells looked more diverse than memory cells and looked like major alloresponse contributors. An assignable naive or memory phenotype was lacking in roughly 75-95% of proliferating CD4+ or CD8+ clones.

This clone was found once. Its matching antigen is unknown. This CDR3 is built from 16 residues. CDR1 ENHRY and CDR2 SYGVKD come from the germline V gene. Trimming removed 4 bases from V and 3 bases from J; junction bases left unmatched: 2. It was about 10^5 TCR templates that were assayed per sample. Measured with immunoSEQ multiplex PCR; TCRdb has only the in-frame clones, and not every one. This sample has tens of thousands of clones, with 80% to 95% found just once. This sequence was found in a human donor in good health. The sample was CD8+ T cells sorted from blood. This chain joins TRBV10-3 and TRBJ2-3; 15 bases are shared with TRBD2. The CDR3 DNA reads TGTGCCATCAGTGGGACTAGCGGGGGGGCAACAGATACGCAGTATTTT. It specifies CAISGTSGGATDTQYF.